This T cell receptor beta chain was identified in a study of blood T cell repertoires in COVID-19. Looking at the study overall: PBMCs, B-cell-depleted T cells, or T cells were the source of the cDNA or gDNA that made up the material.

In the original processing: Reference gene primer amplification gave nucleated cell count estimates. Assay used: immunoSEQ multiplex PCR; TCRdb lists only in-frame clones, some missing. V and J calls and clone size are as listed in that table; D and trimming were resolved from the DNA. The data contain about 260,000 clones, about 86% of them singletons. This TCR was recovered from a man aged 25-40 years with acute COVID-19. Input material: PBMCs or T cells enriched from blood (not recorded which).

CDR3: CASSPLVREMNTEAFF. The CDR3 region has the DNA TGTGCCAGCTCACCACTAGTACGGGAAATGAACACTGAAGCTTTCTTT. J is TRBJ1-1 and V is TRBV18; D gene uncertain. The CDR3 consists of 16 residues. Germline assignment: CDR1 KGHSH and CDR2 LQKENI. The ends were cut back, 1 base at V and 0 bases at J, with 12 bases in the middle.